This TCR beta chain derives from a study of blood T cells in healthy people across ages. Regarding the study as a whole: Measured against age, TCR beta diversity per million T cells decreased in a roughly linear manner.

Primed by a sample-barcoded 5' primer and a J-beta primer mix, a second PCR proceeded for about 6 to 11 cycles. Each cDNA molecule received a tag from a template-switch adaptor that had 12 random nucleotides. TCRdb re-called the 5' RACE reads through MiXCR, storing one row per CDR3 protein. The table lists about 1.6 million distinct CDR3 sequences, roughly 32% of them singletons, with around 10% in the top ten. Regarding this clonotype: What it binds is not known.

The J segment lost 4 bases and the V segment lost 6 bases, leaving 7 bases of the junction unmatched. Per the germline V gene, CDR1 is MNHEY and CDR2 is SMNVEV (reference sequence). CDR3 length equals 14 residues. Sample: blood. V and J are TRBV27 and TRBJ1-1; 8 bases match TRBD1. The clonotype originates from a woman under 40 in good health. CDR3 protein: CASSPGGGITEAFF. CDR3 in DNA: TGTGCCAGCAGCCCAGGGGGCGGGATCACTGAAGCTTTCTTT.